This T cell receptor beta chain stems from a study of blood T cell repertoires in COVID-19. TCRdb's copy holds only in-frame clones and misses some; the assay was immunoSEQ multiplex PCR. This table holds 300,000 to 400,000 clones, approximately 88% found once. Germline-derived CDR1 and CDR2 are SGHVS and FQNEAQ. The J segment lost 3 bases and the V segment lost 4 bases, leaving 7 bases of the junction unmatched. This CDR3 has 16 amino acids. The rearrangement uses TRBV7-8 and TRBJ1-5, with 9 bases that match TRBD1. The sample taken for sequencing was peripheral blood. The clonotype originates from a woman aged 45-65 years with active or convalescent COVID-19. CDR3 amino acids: CASSSGQGPTNQPQHF. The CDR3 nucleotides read TGTGCCAGCAGCTCGGGACAGGGACCAACCAATCAGCCCCAGCATTTT. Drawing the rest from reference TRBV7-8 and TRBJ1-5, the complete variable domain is GAGVSQSPRYKVAKRGQDVALRCDPISGHVSLFWYQQALGQGPEFLTYFQNEAQLDKSGLPSDRFFAERPEGSVSTLKIQRTQQEDSAVYLCASSSGQGPTNQPQHFGDGTRLSIL.